The clone carrying this T cell receptor (beta chain) was detected a few times. This sample is drawn from a study of T cells after yellow fever vaccination. CDR3 length equals 14 residues. Germline lookup yields CDR1 MNHEY and CDR2 SVGEGT. V lost 2 bases to trimming and J lost 6 bases; unmatched junction nucleotides: 5. Conversion of TCR transcripts into cDNA relied on 5'RACE template switching, which added a universal primer site and UMIs. MiXCR, applied by TCRdb to the 5' RACE reads, yields one record per CDR3 protein. The sample comprises roughly 350,000 distinct CDR3 sequences, roughly 4.3% of which are singletons, and around 25% rests with the top ten.

Sequenced material: PBMCs, taken 5 days after the yellow fever booster vaccination. The clonotype originates from a man between 18 and 35 years old who received the YFV17D yellow fever vaccine. The chain recombines TRBV6-2 or TRBV6-3 with TRBJ2-3, with 7 positions matching TRBD2. The CDR3 region has the DNA TGTGCCAGCAGTTACCCCTTACTAGCGGATACGCAGTATTTT. Amino acids: CASSYPLLADTQYF.